This TCR beta chain appears in the sequencing data of a study of PD-1 blockade in classical Hodgkin lymphoma. Study outcomes and limitations: Repertoire differences lack defined causes, possibly disease activity or prior therapy.

All patients relapsed after autologous stem cell transplantation, and brentuximab vedotin exposure varied. Thawed PBMCs yielded CD4+ T cells through magnetic negative selection. The CDR3 is 15 residues long. The germline CDR1 and CDR2 sequences are LNHDA and SQIVND (reference sequence). Unmatched junction bases numbered 6, after V lost 3 bases and J lost 6 bases. Remarks on this clone: Antigen unknown.

Here immunoSEQ multiplex PCR was the method, and the copy in TCRdb shows in-frame clones only, minus some. This sample has 25,000 to 35,000 clones, with around 86% found just once. The sequencing used CD4+ T cells from blood, collected at baseline. This receptor was taken from a human donor with classical Hodgkin lymphoma. This rearrangement joins TRBV19 to TRBJ1-5, with 9 nucleotides matching TRBD1. In nucleotides, the CDR3 is TGTGCCAGTAGTATGTCACAGGGGGCAATTCAGCCCCAGCATTTT. Its protein is CASSMSQGAIQPQHF.